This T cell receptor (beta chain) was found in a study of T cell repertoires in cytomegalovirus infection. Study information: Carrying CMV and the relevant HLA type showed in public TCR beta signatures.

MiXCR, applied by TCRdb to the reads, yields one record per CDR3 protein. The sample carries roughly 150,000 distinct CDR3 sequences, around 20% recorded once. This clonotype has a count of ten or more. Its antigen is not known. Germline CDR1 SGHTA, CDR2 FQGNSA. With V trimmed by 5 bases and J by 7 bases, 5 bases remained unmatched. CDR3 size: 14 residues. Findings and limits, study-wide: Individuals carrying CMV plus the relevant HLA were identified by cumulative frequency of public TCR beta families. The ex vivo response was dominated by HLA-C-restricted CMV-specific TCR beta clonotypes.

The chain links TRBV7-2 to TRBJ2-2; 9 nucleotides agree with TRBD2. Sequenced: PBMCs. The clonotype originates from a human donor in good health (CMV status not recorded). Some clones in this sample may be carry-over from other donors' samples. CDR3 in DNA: TGTGCCAGCAGCCCCCAGCGGGAGGTCGGGGAGCTGTTTTTT. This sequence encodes CASSPQREVGELFF. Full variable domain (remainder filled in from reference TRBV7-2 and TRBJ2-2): GAGVSQSPSNKVTEKGKDVELRCDPISGHTALYWYRQSLGQGLEFLIYFQGNSAPDKSGLPSDRFSAERTGGSVSTLTIQRTQQEDSAVYLCASSPQREVGELFFGEGSRLTVL.